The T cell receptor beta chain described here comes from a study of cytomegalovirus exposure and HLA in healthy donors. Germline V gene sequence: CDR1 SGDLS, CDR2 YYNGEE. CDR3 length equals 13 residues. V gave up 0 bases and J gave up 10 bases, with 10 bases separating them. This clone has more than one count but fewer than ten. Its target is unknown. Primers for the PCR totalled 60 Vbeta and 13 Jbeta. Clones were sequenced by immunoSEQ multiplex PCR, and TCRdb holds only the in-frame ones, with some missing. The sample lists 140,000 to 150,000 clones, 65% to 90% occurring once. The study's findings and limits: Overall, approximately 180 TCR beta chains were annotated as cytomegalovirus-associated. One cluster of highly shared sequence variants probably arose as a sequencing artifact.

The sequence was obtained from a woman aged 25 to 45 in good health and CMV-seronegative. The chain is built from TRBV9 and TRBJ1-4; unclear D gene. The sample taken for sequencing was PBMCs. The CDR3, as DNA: TGTGCCAGCAGCGTAGTATCGGCAGGAAAACTGTTTTTT. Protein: CASSVVSAGKLFF.